A selection of T cell receptor beta chains follows, all from one sample in a study of control samples from healthy donors and cancer patients. Here immunoSEQ multiplex PCR was the method, and the copy in TCRdb shows in-frame clones only, minus some. The sample has about 100,000 clones; more than 80% are singletons. The source material was blood. These receptor sequences come from a man aged 18 to 29 in good health. Each CDR3 is given with its conserved first and last residue. Each record gives: J gene, V gene, clone size, CDR3 length, D gene, CDR3 protein, CDR3 DNA. A D gene is named only where the DNA matches it firmly. The listing skips clone size in some rows; elsewhere it reads once, few, many or a size class.

TRBJ1-1	TRBV19	-	15	-	CASNRRRGGNTEAFF	TGTGCCAGTAACCGCAGGCGTGGGGGGAACACTGAAGCTTTCTTT
TRBJ1-6	TRBV27	-	11	-	CASPEERSLHF	TGTGCCAGCCCGGAGGAGAGGTCCCTCCACTTT
TRBJ2-3	TRBV4-1	-	16	TRBD2	CASSQDWSSGRDTQYF	TGCGCCAGCAGCCAAGATTGGTCTAGCGGGAGGGATACGCAGTATTTT
TRBJ1-1	TRBV5-1	few	14	-	CASSFVGRNTEAFF	TGCGCCAGCAGCTTCGTCGGACGGAACACTGAAGCTTTCTTT
TRBJ1-2	TRBV29-1	-	14	-	CSVVRASSTYGYTF	TGCAGCGTAGTCCGGGCCTCATCGACGTATGGCTACACCTTC
TRBJ1-1	TRBV27	-	17	-	CASSLKFSFPMNTEAFF	TGTGCCAGCAGTTTAAAATTCAGTTTCCCTATGAACACTGAAGCTTTCTTT
TRBJ2-7	TRBV9	-	14	TRBD2	CASSVQGLAGEQYF	TGTGCCAGCAGCGTCCAGGGACTAGCGGGAGAGCAGTACTTC
TRBJ1-1	TRBV3-1/TRBV3-2	-	14	-	CASSQDKTNTEAFF	TGTGCCAGCAGCCAAGACAAGACTAACACTGAAGCTTTCTTT
TRBJ1-2	TRBV30	once	14	-	CAWSRRQANYGYTF	TGTGCCTGGAGTCGGCGGCAGGCTAACTATGGCTACACCTTC
TRBJ1-1	TRBV18	once	14	TRBD1	CASSPLQGSTEAFF	TGTGCCAGCTCACCCCTACAGGGGAGCACTGAAGCTTTCTTT
TRBJ2-5	TRBV4-1	-	14	-	CASSQDYASGTQYF	TGCGCCAGCAGCCAAGATTACGCTAGTGGGACCCAGTACTTC
TRBJ2-4	TRBV7-3	-	17	-	CASSEGVGDSAKNIQYF	TGTGCCAGCAGTGAGGGGGTCGGGGATTCGGCCAAAAACATTCAGTACTTC
TRBJ1-2	TRBV15	-	15	-	CATSRQFRQDYGYTF	TGTGCCACCAGCAGGCAATTTAGACAGGATTATGGCTACACCTTC
TRBJ2-7	TRBV6-2/TRBV6-3	-	13	-	CASSSASHYEQYF	TGTGCCAGCAGTTCCGCGTCACACTACGAGCAGTACTTC
TRBJ1-1	TRBV7-9	-	14	-	CASSLDAGATEAFF	TGTGCCAGCAGCTTAGATGCGGGAGCGACTGAAGCTTTCTTT